Below, 27 T cell receptor beta chains from the same sample are listed, as sequenced in a study of blood T cell repertoires in COVID-19. The data were produced by immunoSEQ multiplex PCR, yet TCRdb's version contains in-frame clones alone and is incomplete. This table holds a few hundred thousand clones, around 84% found once. Sequenced sample: peripheral blood. These receptors all come from a man in his sixties with acute or convalescent COVID-19.

CDR3 in amino acids: CASSLGSTTGKKSYEQYF. CDR3 coding DNA: TGTGCCAGCAGCTTAGGAAGTACGACAGGGAAAAAATCCTACGAGCAGTACTTC. The chain combines TRBV7-6 with TRBJ2-7, with 7 bases fitting TRBD1. Germline lookup yields CDR1 SGHVS and CDR2 FNYEAQ. J lost 1 base, V lost 1 base, and 13 bases had no gene match. This CDR3 has 18 amino acids.

The chain couples TRBV24-1 to TRBJ1-5; the match to TRBD1 covers 7 bases. This CDR3 has 15 residues. The V and J ends lost 2 bases and 2 bases, in that order; junction bases with no gene match: 2. Germline CDR1 is KGHDR and CDR2 is SFDVKD. In nucleotides, the CDR3 is TGTGCCACCAGTGATTCTACAGGGGGCAATCAGCCCCAGCATTTT. Its translation is CATSDSTGGNQPQHF.

V is TRBV6-5 and J is TRBJ2-6; tentative D call: TRBD2 (7 bases). Germline CDR1 MNHEY, CDR2 SVGAGI. Trimming cost V 7 bases and J 2 bases, with 12 bases left between them. The CDR3 contains 15 residues. The CDR3: CASTQGGAGANVLTF. The DNA of the CDR3 is TGTGCCAGCACCCAAGGGGGGGCTGGGGCCAACGTCCTGACTTTC.

The chain combines TRBV6-5 with TRBJ2-5, with 13 bases that match TRBD2. Germline V gives CDR1 MNHEY, CDR2 SVGAGI. There are 14 residues in the CDR3. V lost 6 bases and J lost 5; bases outside the gene matches: 3. CDR3 sequence reads: CASRGLAGRETQYF. DNA for the CDR3: TGTGCCAGCAGGGGACTAGCGGGGCGGGAGACCCAGTACTTC.

V usage is TRBV12-3 or TRBV12-4 and J usage is TRBJ2-7, with unresolved D. V lost 1 base and J lost 10, with 11 bases in between. This CDR3 is built from 12 residues. The CDR3 is CASSLGYAPQYF. CDR3 DNA sequence: TGTGCCAGCAGTTTAGGGTACGCGCCCCAGTACTTC.

A remark on this clone: The DNA is omitted, as the CDR3 cannot be located on it reliably, and the CDR3 follows TCRdb's listing. Additional DNA sequences in this sample encode the identical CDR3. The chain joins TRBV21-1 to TRBJ1-3; the table's D call of TRBD1 was not tested on the DNA. TRBV21-1 is designated a pseudogene. The CDR3 comprises 18 residues, both ends counted. The CDR3 loop is CASSKDRTPFASGNTIYF.

The gene calls are TRBV18 and TRBJ1-1, with TRBD1 matching over 7 bases. Germline CDR1 is KGHSH and CDR2 is LQKENI. The junction had 3 bases not matched to a gene; V was cut back by 8 bases and J by 0 bases. The CDR3 is 13 residues long. In DNA form, the CDR3 reads TGTGCCAGCCAGGGGGGAATGAACACTGAAGCTTTCTTT. This translates into CASQGGMNTEAFF.

This chain joins TRBV11-2 and TRBJ2-1, with a tentative D call TRBD2 (5 bases). The V gene's germline CDR1 is SGHAT and CDR2 FQNNGV. Trimming stripped 4 bases from V and 7 bases from J, with 14 bases between. CDR3 size: 14 residues. CDR3 sequence: CASSSQAANNEQFF. The CDR3 DNA sequence: TGTGCCAGCAGCTCCCAAGCGGCAAATAATGAGCAGTTCTTC. Based on the CDR3 plus reference TRBV11-2 and TRBJ2-1, the full variable domain is EAGVAQSPRYKIIEKRQSVAFWCNPISGHATLYWYQQILGQGPKLLIQFQNNGVVDDSQLPKDRFSAERLKGVDSTLKIQPAKLEDSAVYLCASSSQAANNEQFFGPGTRLTVL.

The rearrangement links TRBV6-1 to TRBJ1-1, with 8 bases fitting TRBD1. The CDR3 sequence is 15 residues long. The germline gives CDR1 MNHNS, CDR2 SASEGT. V dropped 1 base and J dropped 1; count of bases not matched to a gene: 2. CDR3 region: CASSEDTGGNTEAFF. CDR3 DNA: TGTGCCAGCAGTGAAGACACAGGGGGGAACACTGAAGCTTTCTTT.

This clone was observed once. The rearrangement uses TRBV5-4 and TRBJ1-1; unclear D gene. Germline V lookup: CDR1 SGHNT, CDR2 YYREEE (reference sequence). The CDR3 spans 14 residues. Trimming took 0 bases from V and 4 from J, leaving 10 bases between them. DNA of the CDR3: TGTGCCAGCAGCTTGGCGTCGGTTGGCACTGAAGCTTTCTTT. Translation: CASSLASVGTEAFF.

The V gene is TRBV29-1, the J gene TRBJ1-1, with 9 bases fitting TRBD1. The length of the CDR3 is 11 residues. CDR1 is SQVTM and CDR2 is ANQGSEA in the germline V gene. Trimming at V came to 7 bases and at J to 11 bases, leaving 8 bases not matched to a gene. The CDR3 nucleotides are TGCAGCGGTCGGACAGGGGATCGGGCTTTCTTT. It encodes CSGRTGDRAFF.

The chain has TRBV12-3 or TRBV12-4 and TRBJ2-5; no clear D gene. This CDR3 region has 13 residues. Between the trimmed V and J ends, which lost 2 bases and 2 bases, there was a span of 6 bases. The CDR3 here is CASSLNNQETQYF. DNA of the CDR3: TGTGCCAGCAGTTTAAACAATCAAGAGACCCAGTACTTC.

The gene calls are TRBV5-6 and TRBJ2-2, with 12 bases aligning to TRBD2. The CDR3 extends over 18 amino acids. Germline trimming cut 0 bases from V and 4 bases from J; bases unmatched to any gene: 7. Germline loops: CDR1 SGHDT, CDR2 YYEEEE. This chain's CDR3 is CASSLDPLAGGATGELFF. The CDR3 DNA reads as TGTGCCAGCAGCTTGGACCCCCTAGCGGGGGGGGCCACCGGGGAGCTGTTTTTT. Based on the CDR3 plus reference TRBV5-6 and TRBJ2-2, the full variable domain is DAGVTQSPTHLIKTRGQQVTLRCSPKSGHDTVSWYQQALGQGPQFIFQYYEEEERQRGNFPDRFSGHQFPNYSSELNVNALLLGDSALYLCASSLDPLAGGATGELFFGEGSRLTVL.

The chain carries TRBV2 and TRBJ2-2; D is unclear. Germline V gives CDR1 SNHLY, CDR2 FYNNEI. The CDR3 runs 14 residues. Trimming cost V 4 bases and J 6 bases, with 12 bases left between them. The CDR3 sequence is CASSGPNRSGELFF. The DNA for the CDR3 is TGTGCCAGCAGTGGGCCTAACAGATCCGGGGAGCTGTTTTTT.

The V gene is TRBV5-1, the J gene TRBJ2-7; D not certain. Germline-derived CDR1 and CDR2 are SGHRS and YFSETQ. The CDR3 is 14 amino acids. With 1 base removed from V and 7 bases from J, the gap between germline ends came to 15 bases. The CDR3 region has the DNA TGCGCCAGCAGCTTGACCCTCCTATCGTGGGAGCAGTACTTC. Translation: CASSLTLLSWEQYF.

This chain links TRBV6-5 with TRBJ1-2; 8 bases are shared with TRBD1. The CDR3 loop spans 13 amino acids. The germline gives CDR1 MNHEY, CDR2 SVGAGI. Germline trimming cut 4 bases from V and 4 bases from J; bases unmatched to any gene: 2. The CDR3 sequence: CASSWTGSYGYTF. Here the CDR3 DNA reads TGTGCCAGCAGTTGGACAGGGAGCTATGGCTACACCTTC.

The chain employs TRBV24-1 and TRBJ1-2; 10 bases line up with TRBD1. CDR1 is KGHDR, CDR2 SFDVKD, per germline. The CDR3 runs 16 residues. The V and J ends lost 3 bases and 7 bases, in that order; junction bases with no gene match: 10. The CDR3: CATSDPRQGATTGYTF. In DNA form, the CDR3 reads TGTGCCACCAGTGATCCCCGACAGGGGGCGACAACTGGCTACACCTTC.

The J gene is TRBJ1-5, the V gene TRBV19; 12 bases are a match to TRBD1. Trimming took 4 bases from V and 1 from J; bases not matched to a gene: 2. This CDR3 region has 16 residues. Germline assignment: CDR1 LNHDA and CDR2 SQIVND (reference sequence). The DNA for the CDR3 is TGTGCCAGTAGTACGGGACAGGGGGCGAGCAATCAGCCCCAGCATTTT. It codes for CASSTGQGASNQPQHF.

The chain uses TRBV9 and TRBJ2-3; D is uncertain. The CDR3 has 15 residues. V was pared by 0 bases and J by 6 bases, with 14 bases between. CDR1 and CDR2 from the germline V gene are SGDLS and YYNGEE. CDR3 residues: CASSVVDSTSDTQYF. DNA for the CDR3: TGTGCCAGCAGCGTAGTTGACTCGACCTCGGATACGCAGTATTTT.

The gene calls are TRBV11-2 and TRBJ2-3; 7 bases fit TRBD2. CDR1 is SGHAT, CDR2 FQNNGV, per germline. V shed 1 base and J 13 bases; nucleotides not matched to a gene: 11. CDR3 length: 14 residues. This CDR3 is CASSLVALVGGEYF. CDR3 DNA: TGTGCCAGCAGCTTAGTGGCCCTAGTGGGGGGGGAGTATTTT.

This clone showed up just once. The rearrangement links TRBV30 to TRBJ2-1; D ambiguous. The CDR3 sequence is 13 residues long. Trimming took off 3 bases at V and 0 bases at J, with 6 bases between the two ends. The V gene's germline CDR1 is GTSNPN and CDR2 SVGIG (reference sequence). The CDR3 nucleotides read TGTGCCTGGAGCCCCAGCTCCTACAATGAGCAGTTCTTC. Its protein product is CAWSPSSYNEQFF.

The J gene is TRBJ2-2, the V gene TRBV11-2; 8 bases line up with TRBD2. The V and J ends lost 8 bases and 1 base, in that order; junction bases with no gene match: 9. The germline V gene has CDR1 SGHAT and CDR2 FQNNGV. This CDR3 region has 16 residues. The CDR3, as DNA: TGTGCCAGCGGCTGGGCGGGGGGTGTGAACACCGGGGAGCTGTTTTTT. This encodes CASGWAGGVNTGELFF.

The J gene is TRBJ2-7, the V gene TRBV28, with 7 bases matching TRBD1. In germline, CDR1 is MDHEN, CDR2 SYDVKM. CDR3 length: 15 residues. The V gene end was trimmed by 6 bases and the J gene end by 2 bases; junction bases not matched to a gene: 10. The CDR3 bases are TGTGCCAGCAGGCCGTCCGGGACAGCCACCTACGAGCAGTACTTC. This encodes CASRPSGTATYEQYF.

With respect to this clone: Other nucleotide sequences from this sample produce the same CDR3. The chain is built from TRBV3-1 (or the pseudogene TRBV3-2) and TRBJ2-7; D uncertain. In germline, CDR1 is LGHDT, CDR2 YNNKEL (reference sequence). V lost 2 bases to trimming and J lost 3 bases, with 5 bases between them. The CDR3 spans 12 residues. CDR3 nucleotides: TGTGCCAGCAGCCAAAGGAGCTACGAGCAGTACTTC. Translating it yields CASSQRSYEQYF.

This clone was recorded only once. V gene TRBV20-1 combines with J gene TRBJ1-2; D gene uncertain. Germline CDR1 reads DFQATT; CDR2 reads SNEGSKA (reference sequence). CDR3 length: 11 amino acids. Between the trimmed V and J ends, which lost 3 bases and 6 bases, there was a span of 8 bases. The CDR3 reads CSARFFDGYTF. CDR3 coding DNA: TGCAGTGCTAGGTTTTTCGATGGCTACACCTTC.

The V gene is TRBV3-1 (or the pseudogene TRBV3-2), the J gene TRBJ2-3; the match to TRBD2 covers 7 bases. The CDR3 is made up of 17 amino acids. V lost 4 bases to trimming and J lost 1 base; unmatched junction nucleotides: 11. CDR1 LGHDT and CDR2 YNNKEL come from the germline V gene (reference sequence). The chain's CDR3 is CASSLKKIAGRTDTQYF. CDR3 DNA sequence: TGTGCCAGCAGCCTGAAAAAGATAGCGGGCCGCACAGATACGCAGTATTTT.

The rearrangement uses TRBV7-6 and TRBJ2-1; weak D call: TRBD2 (6 bases). Germline V gives CDR1 SGHVS, CDR2 FNYEAQ. The ends were cut back, 1 base at V and 0 bases at J, with 13 bases in the middle. CDR3 size: 17 residues. CDR3 bases: TGTGCCAGCAGCTTAGTTGATGGTAGCGGCTCCTACAATGAGCAGTTCTTC. As protein: CASSLVDGSGSYNEQFF.